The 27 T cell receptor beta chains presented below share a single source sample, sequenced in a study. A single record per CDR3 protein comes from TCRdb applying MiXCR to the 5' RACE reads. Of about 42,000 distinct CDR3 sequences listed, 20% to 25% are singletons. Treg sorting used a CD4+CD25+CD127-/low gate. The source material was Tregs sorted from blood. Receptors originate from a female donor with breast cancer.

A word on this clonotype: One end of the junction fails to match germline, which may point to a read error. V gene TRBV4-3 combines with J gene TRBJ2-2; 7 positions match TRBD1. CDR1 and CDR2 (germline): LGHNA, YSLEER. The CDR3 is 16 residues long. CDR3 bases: TGCGCCAGCGGCCAGGATACCGGGACAGCGTCCTTGGAGCTGTTTTTT. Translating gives CASGQDTGTASLELFF.

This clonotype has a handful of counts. CDR3 DNA: TGTGCCATCAGTGAGTCATTCCCCAGGCCCACTGAAGCTTTCTTT. Its protein product is CAISESFPRPTEAFF. The chain uses TRBV10-3 and TRBJ1-1; unclear D gene. Germline assignment: CDR1 ENHRY and CDR2 SYGVKD. CDR3 length: 15 amino acids. The V gene lost 0 bases and the J gene lost 4 bases, with 12 bases spanning the gap.

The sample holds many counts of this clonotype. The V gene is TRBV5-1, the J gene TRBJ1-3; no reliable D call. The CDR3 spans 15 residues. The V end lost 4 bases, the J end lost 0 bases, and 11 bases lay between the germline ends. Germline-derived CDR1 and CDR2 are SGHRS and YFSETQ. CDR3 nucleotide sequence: TGCGCCAGCAGCGAAGGGATAAGCTCTGGAAACACCATATATTTT. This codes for CASSEGISSGNTIYF.

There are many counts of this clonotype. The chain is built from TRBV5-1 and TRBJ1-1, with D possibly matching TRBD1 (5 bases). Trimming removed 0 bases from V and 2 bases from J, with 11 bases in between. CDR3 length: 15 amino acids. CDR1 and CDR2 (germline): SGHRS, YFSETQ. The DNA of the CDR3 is TGCGCCAGCAGCTTGGGTTGGGGCCCCAACACTGAAGCTTTCTTT. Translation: CASSLGWGPNTEAFF.

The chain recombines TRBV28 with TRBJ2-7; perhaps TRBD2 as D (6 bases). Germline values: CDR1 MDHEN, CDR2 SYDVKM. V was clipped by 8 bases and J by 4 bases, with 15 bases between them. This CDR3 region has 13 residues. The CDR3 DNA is TGTGCCAGCCACGGGGGAATGGGGTACGAGCAGTACTTC. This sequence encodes CASHGGMGYEQYF.

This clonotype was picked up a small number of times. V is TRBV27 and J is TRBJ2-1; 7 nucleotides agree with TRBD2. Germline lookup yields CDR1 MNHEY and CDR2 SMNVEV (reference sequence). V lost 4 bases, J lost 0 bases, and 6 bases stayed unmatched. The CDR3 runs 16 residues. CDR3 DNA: TGTGCCAGCAGTTCCAACGGCGGGGGCTCCTACAATGAGCAGTTCTTC. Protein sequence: CASSSNGGGSYNEQFF.

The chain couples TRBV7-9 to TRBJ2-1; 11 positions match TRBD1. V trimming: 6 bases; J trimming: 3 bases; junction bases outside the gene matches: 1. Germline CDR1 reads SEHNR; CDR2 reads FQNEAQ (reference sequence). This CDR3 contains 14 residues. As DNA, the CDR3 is TGTGCCAGCAGGGGGACAGGGGGCTACAATGAGCAGTTCTTC. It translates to CASRGTGGYNEQFF.

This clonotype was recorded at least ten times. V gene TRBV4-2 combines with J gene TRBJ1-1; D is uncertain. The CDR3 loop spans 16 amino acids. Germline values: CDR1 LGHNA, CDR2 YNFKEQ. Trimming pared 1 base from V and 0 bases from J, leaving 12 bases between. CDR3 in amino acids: CASSQGIGLMNTEAFF. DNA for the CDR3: TGTGCCAGCAGCCAAGGCATCGGGTTGATGAACACTGAAGCTTTCTTT.

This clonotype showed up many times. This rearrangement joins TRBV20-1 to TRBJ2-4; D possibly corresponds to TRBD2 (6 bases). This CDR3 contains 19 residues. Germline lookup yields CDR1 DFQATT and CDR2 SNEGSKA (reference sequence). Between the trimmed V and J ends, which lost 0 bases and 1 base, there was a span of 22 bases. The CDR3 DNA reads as TGCAGTGCTAGAGAGTCTCGGTTACGGGGCGGGGTTGCCAAAAACATTCAGTACTTC. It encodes CSARESRLRGGVAKNIQYF.

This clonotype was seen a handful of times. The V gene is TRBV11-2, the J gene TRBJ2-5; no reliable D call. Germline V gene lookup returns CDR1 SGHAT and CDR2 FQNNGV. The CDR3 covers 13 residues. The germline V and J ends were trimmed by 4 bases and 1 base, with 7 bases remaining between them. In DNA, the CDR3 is TGTGCCAGCAGCTGGGGTTTCCAAGAGACCCAGTACTTC. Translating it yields CASSWGFQETQYF. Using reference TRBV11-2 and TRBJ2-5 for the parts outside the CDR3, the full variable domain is EAGVAQSPRYKIIEKRQSVAFWCNPISGHATLYWYQQILGQGPKLLIQFQNNGVVDDSQLPKDRFSAERLKGVDSTLKIQPAKLEDSAVYLCASSWGFQETQYFGPGTRLLVL.

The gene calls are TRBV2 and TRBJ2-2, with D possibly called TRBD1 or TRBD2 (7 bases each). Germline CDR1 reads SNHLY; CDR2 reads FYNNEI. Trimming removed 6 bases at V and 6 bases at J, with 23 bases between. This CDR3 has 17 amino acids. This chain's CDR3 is CASRTDRTRKNPGELFF. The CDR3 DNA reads TGTGCCAGCAGAACGGACAGGACTAGAAAAAATCCCGGGGAGCTGTTTTTT. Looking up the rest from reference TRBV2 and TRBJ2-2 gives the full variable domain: EPEVTQTPSHQVTQMGQEVILRCVPISNHLYFYWYRQILGQKVEFLVSFYNNEISEKSEIFDDQFSVERPDGSNFTLKIRSTKLEDSAMYFCASRTDRTRKNPGELFFGEGSRLTVL.

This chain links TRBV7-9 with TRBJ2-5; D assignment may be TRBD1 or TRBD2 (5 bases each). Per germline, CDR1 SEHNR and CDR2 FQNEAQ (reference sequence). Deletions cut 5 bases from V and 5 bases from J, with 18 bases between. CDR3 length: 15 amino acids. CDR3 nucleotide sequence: TGTGCCAGCAGCCCCGACCGGGGACCTGGGGAGACCCAGTACTTC. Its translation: CASSPDRGPGETQYF. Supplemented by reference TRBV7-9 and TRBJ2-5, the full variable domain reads DTGVSQNPRHKITKRGQNVTFRCDPISEHNRLYWYRQTLGQGPEFLTYFQNEAQLEKSRLLSDRFSAERPKGSFSTLEIQRTEQGDSAMYLCASSPDRGPGETQYFGPGTRLLVL.

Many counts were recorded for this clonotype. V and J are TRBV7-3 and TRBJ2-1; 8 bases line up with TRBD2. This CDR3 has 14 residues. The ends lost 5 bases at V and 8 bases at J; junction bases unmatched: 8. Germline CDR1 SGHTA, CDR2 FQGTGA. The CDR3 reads CASSQGLGSHEQFF. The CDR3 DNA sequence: TGTGCCAGCAGCCAGGGACTAGGGTCTCATGAGCAGTTCTTC.

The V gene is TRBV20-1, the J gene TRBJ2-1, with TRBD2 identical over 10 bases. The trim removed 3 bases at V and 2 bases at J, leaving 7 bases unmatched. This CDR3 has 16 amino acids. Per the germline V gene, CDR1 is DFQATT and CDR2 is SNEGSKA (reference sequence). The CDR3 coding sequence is TGCAGTGCTAGTGAGGGGACTAGCGCCACCTACAATGAGCAGTTCTTC. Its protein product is CSASEGTSATYNEQFF.

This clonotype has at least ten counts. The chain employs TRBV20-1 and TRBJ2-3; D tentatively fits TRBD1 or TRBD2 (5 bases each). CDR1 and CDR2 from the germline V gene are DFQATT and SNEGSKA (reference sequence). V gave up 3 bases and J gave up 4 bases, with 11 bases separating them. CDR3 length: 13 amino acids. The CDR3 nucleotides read TGCAGTGCTAGCGAGGGGACCTCAGATACGCAGTATTTT. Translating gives CSASEGTSDTQYF.

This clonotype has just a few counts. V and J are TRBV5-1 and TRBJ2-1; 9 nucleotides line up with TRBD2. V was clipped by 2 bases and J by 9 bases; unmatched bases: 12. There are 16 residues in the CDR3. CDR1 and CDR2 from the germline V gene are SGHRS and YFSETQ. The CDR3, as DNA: TGCGCCAGCAGCTTCTCAGGTAGCGGGAGACTTGGTGAGCAGTTCTTC. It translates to CASSFSGSGRLGEQFF.

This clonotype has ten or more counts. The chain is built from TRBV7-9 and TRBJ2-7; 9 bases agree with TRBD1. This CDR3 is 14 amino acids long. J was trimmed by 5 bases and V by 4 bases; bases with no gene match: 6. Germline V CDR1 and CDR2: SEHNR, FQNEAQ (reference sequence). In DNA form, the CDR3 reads TGTGCCAGCAGCTCGGACAGGGGTTCAGACGAGCAGTACTTC. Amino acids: CASSSDRGSDEQYF.

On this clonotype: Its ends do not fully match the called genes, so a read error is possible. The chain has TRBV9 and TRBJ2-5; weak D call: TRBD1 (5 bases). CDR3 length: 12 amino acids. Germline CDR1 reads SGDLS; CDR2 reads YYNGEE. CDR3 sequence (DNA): TGTGTCAGCAGTCAACAGGAAGAGACCCAGTACTTC. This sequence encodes CVSSQQEETQYF.

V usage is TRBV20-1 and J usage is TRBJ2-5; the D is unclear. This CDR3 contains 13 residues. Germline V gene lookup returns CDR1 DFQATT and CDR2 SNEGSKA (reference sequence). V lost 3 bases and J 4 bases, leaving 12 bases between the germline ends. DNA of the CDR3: TGCAGTGCTAGCCTCAGGTCCCCAGAGACCCAGTACTTC. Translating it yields CSASLRSPETQYF.

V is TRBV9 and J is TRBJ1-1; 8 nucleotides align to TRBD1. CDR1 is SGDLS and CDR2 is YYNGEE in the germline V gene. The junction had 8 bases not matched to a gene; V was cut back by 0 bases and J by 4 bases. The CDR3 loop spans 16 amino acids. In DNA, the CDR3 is TGTGCCAGCAGCGTAGCTATAACAGGGGGGACCACTGAAGCTTTCTTT. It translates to CASSVAITGGTTEAFF.

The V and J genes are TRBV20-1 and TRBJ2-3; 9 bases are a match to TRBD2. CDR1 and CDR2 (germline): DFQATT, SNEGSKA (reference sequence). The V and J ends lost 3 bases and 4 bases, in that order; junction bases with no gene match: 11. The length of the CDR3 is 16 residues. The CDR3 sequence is CSASGGPGGRADTQYF. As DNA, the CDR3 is TGCAGTGCTAGTGGGGGCCCTGGCGGGAGGGCAGATACGCAGTATTTT.

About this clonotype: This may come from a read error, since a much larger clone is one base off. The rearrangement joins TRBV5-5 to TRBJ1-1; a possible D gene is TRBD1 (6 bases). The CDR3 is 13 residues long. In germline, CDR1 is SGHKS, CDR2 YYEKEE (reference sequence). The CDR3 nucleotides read TGTGTCAGCAGCTTAACAGGGTACACTGAAGCTTTCTTT. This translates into CVSSLTGYTEAFF.

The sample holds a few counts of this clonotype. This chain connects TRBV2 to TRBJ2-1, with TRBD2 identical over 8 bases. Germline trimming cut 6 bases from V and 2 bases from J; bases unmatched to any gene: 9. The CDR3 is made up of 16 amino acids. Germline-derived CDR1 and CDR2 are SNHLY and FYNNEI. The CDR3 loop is CASREASGLPYNEQFF. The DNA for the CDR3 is TGTGCCAGCAGGGAGGCTAGCGGGCTTCCCTACAATGAGCAGTTCTTC.

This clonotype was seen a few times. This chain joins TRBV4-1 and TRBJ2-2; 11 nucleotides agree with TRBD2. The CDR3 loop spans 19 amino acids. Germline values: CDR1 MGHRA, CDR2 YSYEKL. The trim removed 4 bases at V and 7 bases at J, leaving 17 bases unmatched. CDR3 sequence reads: CASSPRPIAGGQDVGELFF. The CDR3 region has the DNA TGCGCCAGCAGCCCCCGTCCCATAGCGGGAGGGCAGGACGTCGGGGAGCTGTTTTTT.

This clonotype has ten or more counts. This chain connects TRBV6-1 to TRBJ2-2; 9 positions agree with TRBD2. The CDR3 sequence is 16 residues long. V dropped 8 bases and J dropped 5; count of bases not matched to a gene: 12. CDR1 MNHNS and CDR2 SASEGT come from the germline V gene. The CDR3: CASSPSGVGGTGELFF. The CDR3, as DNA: TGTGCCAGCTCGCCTAGCGGGGTAGGAGGTACCGGGGAGCTGTTTTTT.

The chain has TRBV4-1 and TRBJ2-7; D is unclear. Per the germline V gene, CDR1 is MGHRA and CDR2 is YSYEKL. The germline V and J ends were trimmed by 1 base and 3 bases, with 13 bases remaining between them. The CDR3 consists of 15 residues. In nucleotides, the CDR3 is TGCGCCAGCAGCCAAGGCCTGGTAGGGAACTACGAGCAGTACTTC. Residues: CASSQGLVGNYEQYF.

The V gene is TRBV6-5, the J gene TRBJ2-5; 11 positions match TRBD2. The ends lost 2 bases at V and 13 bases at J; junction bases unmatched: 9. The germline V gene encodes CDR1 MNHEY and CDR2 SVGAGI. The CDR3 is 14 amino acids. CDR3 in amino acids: CASSYAGTSGGWYF. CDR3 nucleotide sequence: TGTGCCAGCAGTTACGCCGGGACTAGCGGTGGTTGGTACTTC.